This T cell receptor beta chain was profiled in a study of blood T cell repertoires in COVID-19. Sequencing used immunoSEQ multiplex PCR; TCRdb keeps in-frame clones, though not all of them. Of tens of thousands of clones listed, approximately 76% were seen once; the top ten hold roughly 15%. A few counts support this clone. J lost 1 base, V lost 6 bases, and 1 base had no gene match. This CDR3 contains 14 residues. Germline CDR1 reads MNHEY; CDR2 reads SVGAGI. This TCR was sampled from a man between 65 and 85 years old with active or convalescent COVID-19. Material for sequencing was peripheral blood. The gene calls are TRBV6-5 and TRBJ2-1; 9 nucleotides match TRBD1. CDR3 loop: CASRDRGSYNEQFF. The CDR3 DNA follows: TGTGCCAGCAGGGACAGGGGTTCCTACAATGAGCAGTTCTTC.